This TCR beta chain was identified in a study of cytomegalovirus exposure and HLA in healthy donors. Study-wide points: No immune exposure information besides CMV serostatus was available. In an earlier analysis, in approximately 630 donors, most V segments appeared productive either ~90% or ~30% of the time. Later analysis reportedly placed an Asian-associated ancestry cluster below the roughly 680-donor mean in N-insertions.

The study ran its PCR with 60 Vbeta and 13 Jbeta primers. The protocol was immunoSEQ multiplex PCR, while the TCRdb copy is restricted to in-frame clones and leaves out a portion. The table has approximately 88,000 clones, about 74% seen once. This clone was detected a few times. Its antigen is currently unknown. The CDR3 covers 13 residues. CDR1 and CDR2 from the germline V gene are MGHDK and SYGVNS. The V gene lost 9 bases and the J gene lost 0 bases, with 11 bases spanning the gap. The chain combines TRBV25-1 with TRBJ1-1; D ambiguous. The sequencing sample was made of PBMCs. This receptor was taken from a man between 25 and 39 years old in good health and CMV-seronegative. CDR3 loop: CARLSCMNTEAFF. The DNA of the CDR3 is TGTGCCAGACTGAGTTGCATGAACACTGAAGCTTTCTTT.